In its sample, the clone carrying this T cell receptor (beta chain) was seen a few times. An input of roughly 0.5 to 1 ug of RNA was subjected to reverse transcription using random hexamers. Via MiXCR, TCRdb re-called the immunoSEQ multiplex PCR reads, giving one row per CDR3 protein. Here the sample spans approximately 170,000 distinct CDR3 sequences, 92% being singletons. The data are from a study of CD8 T cells in Susac syndrome. Healthy donors acted as controls, with matching for age and sex. Germline lookup yields CDR1 MNHEY and CDR2 SVGEGT. The CDR3 covers 14 residues. Unmatched junction bases numbered 1, after V lost 2 bases and J lost 2 bases.

Sequenced material: CD4+ T cells from PBMCs. The gene calls are TRBV6-2 or TRBV6-3 and TRBJ2-7; the match to TRBD1 covers 9 bases. This TCR was recovered from a human donor in good health. In DNA, the CDR3 is TGTGCCAGCAGTTACAACAGGGGGCCCTACGAGCAGTACTTC. Encoded protein: CASSYNRGPYEQYF.